Included here is one T cell receptor (beta chain) sequence, with context. Its antigen is currently unknown. This record comes from a study of beta chain features in type 1 diabetes. Study information: Healthy donors and patients had similar age, gender and cell yields.

Expressed TCRB transcripts were sequenced because the isolated RNA had all been reverse transcribed beforehand. Repertoires were generated with immunoSEQ multiplex PCR, while TCRdb's copy carries only in-frame clones and drops some. The sample records about 270,000 clones, over 12% being singletons. Study observations and caveats: Across patients, naive, central memory and Treg TCRB repertoires exhibited apparently greater similarity than was observed across healthy donors.

CDR1 and CDR2 (germline): KGHSH, LQKENI. This CDR3 region has 15 residues. The germline V and J ends were trimmed by 0 bases and 5 bases, with 14 bases remaining between them. Sequenced input: naive CD4+ T cells from blood. This receptor was taken from a woman in her 40s in good health. V is TRBV18 and J is TRBJ2-7; D gene uncertain. CDR3 coding DNA: TGTGCCAGCTCACCACCGTGGGCAAGGTCTCACGAGCAGTACTTC. Amino acid sequence: CASSPPWARSHEQYF.